The 24 T cell receptor beta chains listed next were all sequenced from one sample in a study of cytomegalovirus exposure and HLA in healthy donors. Primers for the PCR totalled 60 Vbeta and 13 Jbeta. Assay used: immunoSEQ multiplex PCR; TCRdb lists only in-frame clones, some missing. Its clone listing holds 100,000 to 150,000 clones. The sample taken for sequencing was PBMCs. The receptors originated from a man younger than 30 in good health and CMV-seronegative.

The chain recombines TRBV19 with TRBJ1-5, with D possibly being TRBD1 (6 bases). Germline CDR1 is LNHDA and CDR2 is SQIVND (reference sequence). CDR3 size: 14 residues. The V and J ends lost 9 bases and 5 bases respectively, with 17 bases between them. The CDR3 region is CASLLQGSDQPQHF. CDR3 sequence (DNA): TGTGCCAGCCTACTTCAGGGGTCGGATCAGCCCCAGCATTTT.

The chain links TRBV11-3 to TRBJ2-5, with D possibly being TRBD1 (7 bases). V gave up 5 bases and J gave up 1 base, with 11 bases separating them. CDR3 length: 14 amino acids. Germline V gives CDR1 SGHNT, CDR2 YENEEA. The CDR3 DNA is TGTGCCAGCAGCCAGGGGGGAGGCCAAGAGACCCAGTACTTC. Protein sequence: CASSQGGGQETQYF.

CDR3 sequence reads: CASSPVDWNTEAFF. The CDR3 DNA is TGTGCCAGCTCACCGGTCGACTGGAACACTGAAGCTTTCTTT. V is TRBV18 and J is TRBJ1-1; D gene uncertain. The CDR3 spans 14 residues. V was shortened by 3 bases and J by 1 base, with 9 bases between the two germline ends. Germline lookup yields CDR1 KGHSH and CDR2 LQKENI. Variable domain in full (rest from reference TRBV18 and TRBJ1-1): NAGVMQNPRHLVRRRGQEARLRCSPMKGHSHVYWYRQLPEEGLKFMVYLQKENIIDESGMPKERFSAEFPKEGPSILRIQQVVRGDSAAYFCASSPVDWNTEAFFGQGTRLTVV.

In nucleotides, the CDR3 is TGCGCCAGCAGTGGGCTACGGACTTCTAGTTCCTACGAGCAGTACTTC. Protein sequence: CASSGLRTSSSYEQYF. The chain has TRBV10-1 and TRBJ2-5; D might be TRBD2 (5 bases). The J call may be faulty, since TRBJ2-7 better matches the DNA end. The germline gives CDR1 WNHNN, CDR2 SYGVQD (reference sequence). The CDR3 is 16 residues long.

The chain joins TRBV21-1 to TRBJ1-1. TRBV21-1 is given as a pseudogene. The CDR3 covers 15 residues. The CDR3 spells CASSKWRTGNTEAFF. The CDR3 DNA is TGTGCCAGCAGCAAATGGCGTACGGGGAACACTGAAGCTTTCTTT.

The chain has TRBV7-8 and TRBJ1-5, with 7 bases identical to TRBD1. In germline, CDR1 is SGHVS, CDR2 FQNEAQ. The J segment lost 0 bases and the V segment lost 5 bases, leaving 4 bases of the junction unmatched. The length of the CDR3 is 15 residues. The CDR3 loop is CASSPRGNSNQPQHF. CDR3 bases: TGTGCCAGCAGCCCCAGGGGGAATAGCAATCAGCCCCAGCATTTT.

The CDR3 nucleotides read TGTGCCAGTAGTCCCTTCGGGGGGGGCAGCTACGAGCAGTACTTC. Amino acids: CASSPFGGGSYEQYF. V and J are TRBV19 and TRBJ2-7; 8 nucleotides match TRBD2. V lost 5 bases to trimming and J lost 3 bases; unmatched junction nucleotides: 9. Germline CDR1 reads LNHDA; CDR2 reads SQIVND (reference sequence). This CDR3 spans 15 amino acids. The full variable domain, with the rest looked up from reference TRBV19 and TRBJ2-7, is DGGITQSPKYLFRKEGQNVTLSCEQNLNHDAMYWYRQDPGQGLRLIYYSQIVNDFQKGDIAEGYSVSREKKESFPLTVTSAQKNPTAFYLCASSPFGGGSYEQYFGPGTRLTVT.

V gene TRBV9 combines with J gene TRBJ1-5; D gene uncertain. The CDR3 has 15 amino acids. V was shortened by 2 bases and J by 2 bases, with 11 bases between the two germline ends. Germline assignment: CDR1 SGDLS and CDR2 YYNGEE. The CDR3 spells CASSVNAAGNQPQHF. The CDR3 DNA reads TGTGCCAGCAGCGTTAATGCGGCGGGCAATCAGCCCCAGCATTTT. Looking up the rest from reference TRBV9 and TRBJ1-5 gives the full variable domain: DSGVTQTPKHLITATGQRVTLRCSPRSGDLSVYWYQQSLDQGLQFLIQYYNGEERAKGNILERFSAQQFPDLHSELNLSSLELGDSALYFCASSVNAAGNQPQHFGDGTRLSIL.

The chain recombines TRBV6-1 with TRBJ1-1; D perhaps matches TRBD1 (6 bases). The CDR3 has 14 residues. Trimming left V 3 bases short and J 5 bases short, with 13 bases between. CDR1 is MNHNS, CDR2 SASEGT, per germline. For the CDR3, the DNA is TGTGCCAGCAGTGAGAGACAGGACTGGACTGAAGCTTTCTTT. Translated, it gives CASSERQDWTEAFF.

V and J are TRBV11-1 and TRBJ2-1; 7 bases are a match to TRBD2. The CDR3 is made up of 18 amino acids. The V segment lost 2 bases and the J segment 8 bases; nucleotides outside the gene matches: 18. Germline CDR1 is SGHAT and CDR2 is FQDESV (reference sequence). The CDR3 is CASSLFGTGGPLFDEQFF. The CDR3 DNA reads as TGTGCCAGCAGCTTATTCGGTACGGGGGGTCCCCTTTTCGATGAGCAGTTCTTC.

This chain uses TRBV18 with TRBJ1-2; TRBD1 agrees at 7 bases. The CDR3 has 14 residues. In germline, CDR1 is KGHSH, CDR2 LQKENI. With 3 bases clipped from V and 8 bases from J, the junction kept 9 bases outside the gene matches. CDR3 sequence reads: CASSPRQGKYGYTF. The CDR3 coding sequence is TGTGCCAGCTCACCTCGACAGGGAAAATACGGCTACACCTTC.

V and J are TRBV28 and TRBJ1-2, with 9 bases aligning to TRBD1. The CDR3 is 15 amino acids. V trimming: 5 bases; J trimming: 5 bases; junction bases outside the gene matches: 9. CDR1 and CDR2 from the germline V gene are MDHEN and SYDVKM. The CDR3 loop is CASSLMRDRGYGYTF. The CDR3 DNA follows: TGTGCCAGCAGTCTAATGAGAGACAGGGGGTATGGCTACACCTTC.

This rearrangement joins TRBV9 to TRBJ1-6; 8 bases are shared with TRBD1. The CDR3 covers 17 residues. The germline V gene has CDR1 SGDLS and CDR2 YYNGEE. The ends lost 0 bases at V and 2 bases at J; junction bases unmatched: 4. CDR3 protein: CASSVEDRVPYNSPLHF. CDR3 bases: TGTGCCAGCAGCGTAGAGGACAGGGTCCCCTATAATTCACCCCTCCACTTT.

With respect to this clone: This same CDR3 is encoded by further DNA sequences in the sample. This CDR3 is CASSISAGGIGETQYF. The DNA for the CDR3 is TGTGCCAGTAGCATATCTGCAGGGGGGATTGGGGAGACCCAGTACTTC. The rearrangement joins TRBV19 to TRBJ2-5; TRBD1 is a possible D gene (7 bases). CDR3 length equals 16 residues. V was pared by 6 bases and J by 5 bases, with 22 bases between. The germline V gene has CDR1 LNHDA and CDR2 SQIVND (reference sequence).

The rearrangement uses TRBV27 and TRBJ2-1; TRBD2 matches at 12 bases. Germline values: CDR1 MNHEY, CDR2 SMNVEV (reference sequence). This CDR3 has 15 residues. Unmatched junction bases numbered 6, after V lost 4 bases and J lost 8 bases. The CDR3 nucleotides read TGTGCCAGCAGTTCCCTAGCGGGAGGGGGGGATGAGCAGTTCTTC. Protein product: CASSSLAGGGDEQFF.

The chain couples TRBV2 to TRBJ1-4; TRBD1 aligns across 8 bases. The CDR3 runs 14 residues. The V gene end was trimmed by 8 bases and the J gene end by 7 bases; junction bases not matched to a gene: 9. Germline V gene lookup returns CDR1 SNHLY and CDR2 FYNNEI. As DNA, the CDR3 is TGTGCCAGCGGGGACAGGACCGGGGGTGAAAAACTGTTTTTT. Protein product: CASGDRTGGEKLFF.

The chain links TRBV4-1 to TRBJ2-1; 9 bases agree with TRBD2. This CDR3 contains 17 residues. Germline V CDR1 and CDR2: MGHRA, YSYEKL. V shed 3 bases, J shed 0 bases, and the junction held 6 bases outside the gene matches. This chain's CDR3 is CASSQPYSGGSYNEQFF. The CDR3 DNA follows: TGCGCCAGCAGCCAGCCCTATAGCGGGGGCTCCTACAATGAGCAGTTCTTC.

The chain employs TRBV7-3 and TRBJ2-3; D is unclear. CDR1 SGHTA and CDR2 FQGTGA come from the germline V gene. The germline V and J ends were trimmed by 4 bases and 0 bases, with 11 bases remaining between them. CDR3 length: 15 residues. The CDR3 reads CASSSGLESTDTQYF. The CDR3 DNA reads TGTGCCAGCAGCTCGGGTCTAGAAAGCACAGATACGCAGTATTTT.

The chain combines TRBV18 with TRBJ1-1; a weak D match, TRBD1 (6 bases). The CDR3 consists of 12 residues. The germline V gene encodes CDR1 KGHSH and CDR2 LQKENI. The V and J ends lost 6 bases and 5 bases respectively, with 10 bases between them. The CDR3 nucleotides are TGTGCCAGCTCTCCTGACAGGACTGAAGCTTTCTTT. This translates into CASSPDRTEAFF.

V gene TRBV2 combines with J gene TRBJ1-1, with D possibly matching TRBD1 (5 bases). Deletions cut 8 bases from V and 3 bases from J, with 13 bases between. CDR3 length equals 13 residues. Germline-derived CDR1 and CDR2 are SNHLY and FYNNEI. The CDR3, as DNA: TGTGCCAGCTCAAGGGGCATGGACACTGAAGCTTTCTTT. Residues: CASSRGMDTEAFF.

V usage is TRBV19 and J usage is TRBJ2-2; D is possibly TRBD2 (6 bases). The CDR3 extends over 14 amino acids. The ends were cut back, 4 bases at V and 7 bases at J, with 13 bases in the middle. CDR1 LNHDA and CDR2 SQIVND come from the germline V gene (reference sequence). DNA for the CDR3: TGTGCCAGTAGTAGCTGGGGGGAGGACGGGGAGCTGTTTTTT. Amino acid sequence: CASSSWGEDGELFF. Full variable domain (outside the CDR3, taken from reference TRBV19 and TRBJ2-2): DGGITQSPKYLFRKEGQNVTLSCEQNLNHDAMYWYRQDPGQGLRLIYYSQIVNDFQKGDIAEGYSVSREKKESFPLTVTSAQKNPTAFYLCASSSWGEDGELFFGEGSRLTVL.

The genes are TRBV15 and TRBJ1-4; 7 bases are a match to TRBD1. Germline V gene sequence: CDR1 LNHNV, CDR2 YYDKDF (reference sequence). The V segment lost 3 bases and the J segment 8 bases; nucleotides outside the gene matches: 6. This CDR3 is 14 amino acids long. DNA of the CDR3: TGTGCCACCAGCAGCCCAGGGGGGCGGGAAAAACTGTTTTTT. The encoded protein is CATSSPGGREKLFF.

V usage is TRBV7-9 and J usage is TRBJ2-1; 11 nucleotides align to TRBD2. In germline, CDR1 is SEHNR, CDR2 FQNEAQ (reference sequence). After removal of 5 bases from V and 0 bases from J, the junction contained 12 bases not matched to a gene. The CDR3 totals 19 residues. CDR3 sequence (DNA): TGTGCCAGCAGCGCATCACCGGGACTAGCGGAAAGCTCCTACAATGAGCAGTTCTTC. Protein product: CASSASPGLAESSYNEQFF.

The chain recombines TRBV18 with TRBJ2-3; 10 nucleotides align to TRBD2. The CDR3 loop spans 18 amino acids. Germline lookup yields CDR1 KGHSH and CDR2 LQKENI. Unmatched junction bases numbered 8, after V lost 1 base and J lost 1 base. The CDR3 region is CASSPLPPTSGGTDTQYF. DNA of the CDR3: TGTGCCAGCTCACCACTTCCCCCTACTAGCGGGGGCACAGATACGCAGTATTTT.